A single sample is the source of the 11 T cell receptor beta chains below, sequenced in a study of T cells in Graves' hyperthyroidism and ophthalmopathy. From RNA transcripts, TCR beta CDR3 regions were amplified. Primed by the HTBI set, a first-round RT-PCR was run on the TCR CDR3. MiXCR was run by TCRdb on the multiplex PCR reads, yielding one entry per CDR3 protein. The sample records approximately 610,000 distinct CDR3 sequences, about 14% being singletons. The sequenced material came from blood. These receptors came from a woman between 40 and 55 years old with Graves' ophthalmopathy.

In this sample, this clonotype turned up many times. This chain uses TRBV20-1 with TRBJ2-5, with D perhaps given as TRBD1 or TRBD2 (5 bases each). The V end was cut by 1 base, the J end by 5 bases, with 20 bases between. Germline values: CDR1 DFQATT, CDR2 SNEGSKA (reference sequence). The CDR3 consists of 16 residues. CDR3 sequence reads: CSARAPLTGTPETQYF. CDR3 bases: TGCAGTGCTAGAGCGCCATTGACCGGGACCCCGGAGACCCAGTACTTC.

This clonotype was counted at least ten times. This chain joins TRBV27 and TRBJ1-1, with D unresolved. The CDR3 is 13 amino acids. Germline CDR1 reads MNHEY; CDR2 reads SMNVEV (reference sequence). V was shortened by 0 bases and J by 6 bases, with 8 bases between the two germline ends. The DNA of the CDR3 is TGTGCCAGCAGTTTATCCGGAGGGTCTGAAGCTTTCTTT. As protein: CASSLSGGSEAFF.

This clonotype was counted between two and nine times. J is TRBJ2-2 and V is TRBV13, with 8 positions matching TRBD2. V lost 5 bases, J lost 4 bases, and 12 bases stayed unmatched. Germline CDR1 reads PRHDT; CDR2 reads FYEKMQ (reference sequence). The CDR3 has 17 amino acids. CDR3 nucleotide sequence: TGTGCCAGCAGCCCGACAGCTAGCGGGTTGATCACCGGGGAGCTGTTTTTT. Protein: CASSPTASGLITGELFF.

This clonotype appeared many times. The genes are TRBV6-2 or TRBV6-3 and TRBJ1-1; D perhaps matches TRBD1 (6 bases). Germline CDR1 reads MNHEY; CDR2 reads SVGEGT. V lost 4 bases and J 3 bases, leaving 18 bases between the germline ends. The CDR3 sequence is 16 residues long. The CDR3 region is CASSWDLQGVHTEAFF. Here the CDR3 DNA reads TGTGCCAGCAGTTGGGATTTACAGGGCGTCCACACTGAAGCTTTCTTT.

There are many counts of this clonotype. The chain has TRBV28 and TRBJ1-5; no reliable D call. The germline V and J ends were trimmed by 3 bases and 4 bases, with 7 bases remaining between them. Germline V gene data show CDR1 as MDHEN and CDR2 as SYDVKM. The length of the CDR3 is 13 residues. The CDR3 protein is CASSFLMNQPQHF. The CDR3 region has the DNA TGTGCCAGCAGTTTCCTTATGAATCAGCCCCAGCATTTT.

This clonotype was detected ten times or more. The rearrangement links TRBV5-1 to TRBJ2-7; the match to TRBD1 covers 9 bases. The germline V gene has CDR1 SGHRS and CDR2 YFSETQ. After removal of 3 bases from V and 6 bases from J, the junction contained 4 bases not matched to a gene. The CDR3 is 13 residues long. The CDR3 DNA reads TGCGCCAGCAGCTGGGGACAGGGATTCGAGCAGTACTTC. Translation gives CASSWGQGFEQYF.

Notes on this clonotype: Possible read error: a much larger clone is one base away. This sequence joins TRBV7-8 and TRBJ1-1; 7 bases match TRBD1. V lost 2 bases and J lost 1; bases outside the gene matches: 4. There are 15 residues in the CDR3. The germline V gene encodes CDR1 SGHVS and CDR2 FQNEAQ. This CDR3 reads CASSLQHRGNTEAFF. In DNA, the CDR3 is TGTGCCAGCAGCTTACAACACAGGGGGAACACTGAAGCTTTCTTT.

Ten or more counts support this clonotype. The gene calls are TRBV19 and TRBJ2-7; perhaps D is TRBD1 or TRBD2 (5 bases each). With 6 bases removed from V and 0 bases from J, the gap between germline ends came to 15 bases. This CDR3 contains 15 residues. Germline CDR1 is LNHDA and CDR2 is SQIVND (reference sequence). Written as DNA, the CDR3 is TGTGCCAGTAGACTCGGGACGGCCAGCTCCTACGAGCAGTACTTC. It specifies CASRLGTASSYEQYF.

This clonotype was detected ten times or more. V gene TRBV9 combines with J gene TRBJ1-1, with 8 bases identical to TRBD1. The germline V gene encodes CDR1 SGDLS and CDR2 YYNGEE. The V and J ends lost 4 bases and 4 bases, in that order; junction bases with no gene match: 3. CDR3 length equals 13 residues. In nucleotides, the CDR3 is TGTGCCAGCAGCAAGGGACAGGCCACTGAAGCTTTCTTT. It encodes CASSKGQATEAFF.

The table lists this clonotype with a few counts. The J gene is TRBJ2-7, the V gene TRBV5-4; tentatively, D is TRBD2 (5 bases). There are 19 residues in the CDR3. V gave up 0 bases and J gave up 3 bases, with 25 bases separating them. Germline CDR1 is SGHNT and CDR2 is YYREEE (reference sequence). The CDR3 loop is CASSLGPSPTSQLDYEQYF. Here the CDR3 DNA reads TGTGCCAGCAGCTTGGGTCCTAGCCCAACATCCCAACTGGACTACGAGCAGTACTTC.

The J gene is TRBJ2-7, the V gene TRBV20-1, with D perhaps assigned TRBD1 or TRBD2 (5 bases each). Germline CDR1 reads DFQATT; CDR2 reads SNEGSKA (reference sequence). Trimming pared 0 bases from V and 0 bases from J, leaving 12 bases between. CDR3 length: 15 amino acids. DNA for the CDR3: TGCAGTGCTAGAGACGGGACGGAAAGCTCCTACGAGCAGTACTTC. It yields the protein CSARDGTESSYEQYF.